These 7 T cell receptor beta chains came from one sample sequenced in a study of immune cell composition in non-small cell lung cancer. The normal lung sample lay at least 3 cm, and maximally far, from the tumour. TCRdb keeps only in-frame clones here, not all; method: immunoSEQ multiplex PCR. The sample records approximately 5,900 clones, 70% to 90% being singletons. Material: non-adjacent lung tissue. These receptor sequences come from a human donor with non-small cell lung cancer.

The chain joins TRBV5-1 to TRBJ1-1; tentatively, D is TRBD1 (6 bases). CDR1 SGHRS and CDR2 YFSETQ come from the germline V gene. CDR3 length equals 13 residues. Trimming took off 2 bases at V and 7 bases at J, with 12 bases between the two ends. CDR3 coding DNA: TGCGCCAGCAGCTTCCAACAGGGAGTTGAAGCTTTCTTT. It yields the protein CASSFQQGVEAFF. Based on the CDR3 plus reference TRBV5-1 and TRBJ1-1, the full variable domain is KAGVTQTPRYLIKTRGQQVTLSCSPISGHRSVSWYQQTPGQGLQFLFEYFSETQRNKGNFPGRFSGRQFSNSRSEMNVSTLELGDSALYLCASSFQQGVEAFFGQGTRLTVV.

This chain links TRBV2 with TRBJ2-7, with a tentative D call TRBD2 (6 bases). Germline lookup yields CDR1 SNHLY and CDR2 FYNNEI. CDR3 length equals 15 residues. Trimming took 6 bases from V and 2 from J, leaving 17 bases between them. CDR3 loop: CASRPPGGSPYEQYF. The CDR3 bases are TGTGCCAGCAGACCCCCCGGAGGGTCCCCCTACGAGCAGTACTTC.

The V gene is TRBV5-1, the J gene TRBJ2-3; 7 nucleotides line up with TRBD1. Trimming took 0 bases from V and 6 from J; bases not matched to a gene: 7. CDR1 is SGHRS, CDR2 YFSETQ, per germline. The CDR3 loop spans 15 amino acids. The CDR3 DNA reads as TGCGCCAGCAGCTTGGACGTAGGGGGCAAGGATACGCAGTATTTT. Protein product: CASSLDVGGKDTQYF.

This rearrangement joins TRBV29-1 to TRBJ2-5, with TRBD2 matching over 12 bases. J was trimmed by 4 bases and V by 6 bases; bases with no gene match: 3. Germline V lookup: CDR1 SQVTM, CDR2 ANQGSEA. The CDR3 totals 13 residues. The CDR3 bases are TGCAGCGTCCTACTAGCGGGGGGAGAGACCCAGTACTTC. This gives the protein CSVLLAGGETQYF.

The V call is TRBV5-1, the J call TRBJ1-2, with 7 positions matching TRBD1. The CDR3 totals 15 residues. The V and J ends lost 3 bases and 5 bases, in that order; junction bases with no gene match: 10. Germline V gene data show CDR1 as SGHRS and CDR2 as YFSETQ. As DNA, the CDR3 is TGCGCCAGCAGCTCCATGACAGGGAGAGGGTATGGCTACACCTTC. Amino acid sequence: CASSSMTGRGYGYTF.

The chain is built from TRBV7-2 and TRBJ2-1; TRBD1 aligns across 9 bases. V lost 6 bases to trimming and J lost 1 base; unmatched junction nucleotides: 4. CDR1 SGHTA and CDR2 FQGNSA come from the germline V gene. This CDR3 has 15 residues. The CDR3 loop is CASSLGQGSYNEQFF. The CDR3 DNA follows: TGTGCCAGCAGTTTGGGACAGGGATCCTACAATGAGCAGTTCTTC.

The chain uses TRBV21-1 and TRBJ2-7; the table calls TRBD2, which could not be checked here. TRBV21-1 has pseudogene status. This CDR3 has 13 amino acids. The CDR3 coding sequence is TGTGCCAGCGGGCACCGGGGCTCCTACGAGCAGTACTTC. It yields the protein CASGHRGSYEQYF.